This T cell receptor beta chain was sequenced during a study of cytomegalovirus exposure and HLA in healthy donors. Study-level results: Usually a TCR sequence was rare, but some public TCRs were found in many donors. Specificity for CMV antigens was confirmed in vitro for three of the CMV-associated chains. The classifier was said to identify cytomegalovirus status with high specificity and sensitivity.

Generated by immunoSEQ multiplex PCR, the TCRdb table keeps only in-frame clones and is missing some. Seen here are about 120,000 clones, roughly 87% observed once, and the top ten hold about 1.1%. In regard to this clone: Its target is unknown.

The trim removed 0 bases at V and 2 bases at J, leaving 6 bases unmatched. Germline-derived CDR1 and CDR2 are SGHRS and YFSETQ. The CDR3 length is 16 residues. This TCR derives from a woman in her late teens or twenties in good health and CMV-seronegative. Sample: PBMCs. This chain connects TRBV5-1 to TRBJ2-5, with 8 bases aligning to TRBD2. CDR3 DNA: TGCGCCAGCAGCTTGGTGTTTTCGGGGGGGCAAGAGACCCAGTACTTC. This codes for CASSLVFSGGQETQYF.